A single sample gave rise to the 9 T cell receptor beta chains below, sequenced in a study of early T cells in non-severe SARS-CoV-2 infection (dated by TCRdb to about 2021). Library creation used 5' RACE. For sequencing, a NextSeq 500 was employed. TCRdb ran its own pipeline on the public reads, namely fastp trimming at Q25 and MiXCR clone calling, and kept in-frame beta chains. When rows share a CDR3 protein, they turn into one entry using the most common DNA and genes. For this sample there are more than 70,000 distinct CDR3 sequences; roughly an eighth appear just once. Of the sample, about an eighth falls within the top ten clones. The sample consisted of whole blood. Every receptor here comes from an adult who was a healthcare worker with PCR-confirmed SARS-CoV-2 infection or an uninfected control (not recorded which).

The genes are TRBV11-2 and TRBJ2-1; 9 nucleotides match TRBD1. Unmatched junction bases numbered 8, after V lost 3 bases and J lost 5 bases. The CDR3 is 16 residues long. Germline CDR1 reads SGHAT; CDR2 reads FQNNGV. The CDR3 region is CASSLSTGGINNEQFF. The DNA for the CDR3 is TGTGCCAGCAGCTTGTCGACAGGGGGAATTAACAATGAGCAGTTCTTC.

The sample holds many counts of this clonotype. The genes are TRBV6-4 and TRBJ1-1; no definite D call. Looked up from germline, CDR1 is MRHNA and CDR2 is SNTAGT. The V gene lost 4 bases and the J gene lost 1 base, with 7 bases spanning the gap. The CDR3 consists of 13 residues. The CDR3 spells CASSVEGNTEAFF. The DNA of the CDR3 is TGTGCCAGCAGTGTTGAGGGGAACACTGAAGCTTTCTTT.

This clonotype was seen at least ten times. The chain carries TRBV28 and TRBJ2-5; 13 positions agree with TRBD2. The CDR3 runs to 16 residues. V shed 6 bases and J 2 bases; nucleotides not matched to a gene: 6. Per germline, CDR1 MDHEN and CDR2 SYDVKM. This chain's CDR3 is CASSPGLAGAQETQYF. As DNA, the CDR3 is TGTGCCAGCAGCCCTGGACTAGCGGGAGCACAAGAGACCCAGTACTTC.

This clonotype has at least ten counts. The V gene is TRBV5-4, the J gene TRBJ1-1; weak D call: TRBD1 (6 bases). Germline V gene lookup returns CDR1 SGHNT and CDR2 YYREEE (reference sequence). CDR3 size: 14 residues. The V end was cut by 5 bases, the J end by 3 bases, with 14 bases between. CDR3 in DNA: TGTGCCAGCAGTTTTCGGGAGGGGGACACTGAAGCTTTCTTT. It yields the protein CASSFREGDTEAFF.

This clonotype appeared many times. The chain uses TRBV29-1 and TRBJ1-1; weak D call: TRBD1 (5 bases). The germline CDR1 and CDR2 sequences are SQVTM and ANQGSEA. CDR3 size: 10 residues. Trimming removed 4 bases from V and 7 bases from J, with 7 bases in between. CDR3 loop: CSVGDYEAFF. CDR3 sequence (DNA): TGCAGCGTTGGGGACTATGAAGCTTTCTTT.

The chain couples TRBV28 to TRBJ1-6, with 7 nucleotides matching TRBD1. This CDR3 is 16 amino acids long. Germline-derived CDR1 and CDR2 are MDHEN and SYDVKM. After removal of 5 bases from V and 6 bases from J, the junction contained 10 bases not matched to a gene. Here the CDR3 reads CASSLRYRDSNSPLHF. The CDR3 DNA reads TGTGCCAGCAGTCTGAGATACCGGGACAGTAATTCACCCCTCCACTTT.

This clonotype was picked up a small number of times. The rearrangement links TRBV6-2 or TRBV6-3 to TRBJ2-3; the D is unclear. The germline V gene has CDR1 MNHEY and CDR2 SVGEGT. Between the trimmed V and J ends, which lost 5 bases and 7 bases, there was a span of 10 bases. The CDR3 contains 12 residues. CDR3 residues: CASSQVGNTQYF. DNA for the CDR3: TGTGCCAGCAGTCAGGTTGGGAATACGCAGTATTTT.

This clonotype was counted many times. The V and J genes are TRBV5-1 and TRBJ2-4; 7 bases are a match to TRBD2. Trimming removed 7 bases from V and 5 bases from J; junction bases left unmatched: 6. Germline V gives CDR1 SGHRS, CDR2 YFSETQ. This CDR3 is built from 13 residues. The CDR3, as DNA: TGCGCCAGCCAGTGGGAGGGCCAAAACATTCAGTACTTC. Amino acid sequence: CASQWEGQNIQYF.

This clonotype was seen at least ten times. The CDR3, as DNA: TGCGCCAGCAGCACCGGACAGGGCCGGGAAGAGACCCAGTACTTC. It yields the protein CASSTGQGREETQYF. The chain is built from TRBV5-1 and TRBJ2-5; 8 positions match TRBD1. Germline CDR1 reads SGHRS; CDR2 reads YFSETQ. The CDR3 loop spans 15 amino acids. V trimming: 4 bases; J trimming: 3 bases; junction bases outside the gene matches: 8.